This TCR beta chain was identified during a study of beta chain features in type 1 diabetes. Looking at the study overall: Regarding age, gender and cell yields, patients proved similar to healthy donors. Study-wide points: Compared with healthy donors, patients appeared to share more similar naive, central memory and regulatory TCRB repertoires.

Looked up from germline, CDR1 is SGHTA and CDR2 is FQGNSA. The CDR3 consists of 14 residues. Trimming cost V 4 bases and J 1 base; bases outside gene matches: 3. cDNA synthesis used the whole RNA isolate, giving expressed TCRB sequences. Produced via immunoSEQ multiplex PCR; TCRdb's table is partial and in-frame only. This sample has fewer than 900,000 clones; around a sixth occur once, and the top ten carry 0.023%. Populations obtained by sorting all exceeded 95% purity. This clone occurred a few times. Its matching antigen is unknown. This chain connects TRBV7-2 to TRBJ2-5; 7 nucleotides align to TRBD1. The TCR sequence derives from a woman under 30 in good health. The sequenced sample consisted of naive CD4+ T cells from blood. The chain's CDR3 is CASSSTGAQETQYF. The CDR3 bases are TGTGCCAGCAGCTCAACAGGGGCCCAAGAGACCCAGTACTTC.